The clone carrying this T cell receptor beta chain has a handful of counts. Germline CDR1 and CDR2: MNHNY and SVGAGI (reference sequence). The CDR3 length is 15 residues. V lost 6 bases and J 3 bases, leaving 16 bases between the germline ends. TCRdb reprocessed the 5' RACE reads via MiXCR and lists one record per CDR3 protein. The sample lists about 64,000 distinct CDR3 sequences; just under 5% were seen once. These data come from a study of early T cells in non-severe SARS-CoV-2 infection. The material sequenced was whole blood. This rearrangement joins TRBV6-6 to TRBJ2-3; either TRBD1 or TRBD2 may fit D (5 bases each). This receptor was taken from an adult who was a healthcare worker with PCR-confirmed SARS-CoV-2 infection or an uninfected control (not recorded which). CDR3 in amino acids: CASSPSVGVTDTQYF. DNA for the CDR3: TGTGCCAGCAGCCCCTCGGTGGGGGTGACAGATACGCAGTATTTT.